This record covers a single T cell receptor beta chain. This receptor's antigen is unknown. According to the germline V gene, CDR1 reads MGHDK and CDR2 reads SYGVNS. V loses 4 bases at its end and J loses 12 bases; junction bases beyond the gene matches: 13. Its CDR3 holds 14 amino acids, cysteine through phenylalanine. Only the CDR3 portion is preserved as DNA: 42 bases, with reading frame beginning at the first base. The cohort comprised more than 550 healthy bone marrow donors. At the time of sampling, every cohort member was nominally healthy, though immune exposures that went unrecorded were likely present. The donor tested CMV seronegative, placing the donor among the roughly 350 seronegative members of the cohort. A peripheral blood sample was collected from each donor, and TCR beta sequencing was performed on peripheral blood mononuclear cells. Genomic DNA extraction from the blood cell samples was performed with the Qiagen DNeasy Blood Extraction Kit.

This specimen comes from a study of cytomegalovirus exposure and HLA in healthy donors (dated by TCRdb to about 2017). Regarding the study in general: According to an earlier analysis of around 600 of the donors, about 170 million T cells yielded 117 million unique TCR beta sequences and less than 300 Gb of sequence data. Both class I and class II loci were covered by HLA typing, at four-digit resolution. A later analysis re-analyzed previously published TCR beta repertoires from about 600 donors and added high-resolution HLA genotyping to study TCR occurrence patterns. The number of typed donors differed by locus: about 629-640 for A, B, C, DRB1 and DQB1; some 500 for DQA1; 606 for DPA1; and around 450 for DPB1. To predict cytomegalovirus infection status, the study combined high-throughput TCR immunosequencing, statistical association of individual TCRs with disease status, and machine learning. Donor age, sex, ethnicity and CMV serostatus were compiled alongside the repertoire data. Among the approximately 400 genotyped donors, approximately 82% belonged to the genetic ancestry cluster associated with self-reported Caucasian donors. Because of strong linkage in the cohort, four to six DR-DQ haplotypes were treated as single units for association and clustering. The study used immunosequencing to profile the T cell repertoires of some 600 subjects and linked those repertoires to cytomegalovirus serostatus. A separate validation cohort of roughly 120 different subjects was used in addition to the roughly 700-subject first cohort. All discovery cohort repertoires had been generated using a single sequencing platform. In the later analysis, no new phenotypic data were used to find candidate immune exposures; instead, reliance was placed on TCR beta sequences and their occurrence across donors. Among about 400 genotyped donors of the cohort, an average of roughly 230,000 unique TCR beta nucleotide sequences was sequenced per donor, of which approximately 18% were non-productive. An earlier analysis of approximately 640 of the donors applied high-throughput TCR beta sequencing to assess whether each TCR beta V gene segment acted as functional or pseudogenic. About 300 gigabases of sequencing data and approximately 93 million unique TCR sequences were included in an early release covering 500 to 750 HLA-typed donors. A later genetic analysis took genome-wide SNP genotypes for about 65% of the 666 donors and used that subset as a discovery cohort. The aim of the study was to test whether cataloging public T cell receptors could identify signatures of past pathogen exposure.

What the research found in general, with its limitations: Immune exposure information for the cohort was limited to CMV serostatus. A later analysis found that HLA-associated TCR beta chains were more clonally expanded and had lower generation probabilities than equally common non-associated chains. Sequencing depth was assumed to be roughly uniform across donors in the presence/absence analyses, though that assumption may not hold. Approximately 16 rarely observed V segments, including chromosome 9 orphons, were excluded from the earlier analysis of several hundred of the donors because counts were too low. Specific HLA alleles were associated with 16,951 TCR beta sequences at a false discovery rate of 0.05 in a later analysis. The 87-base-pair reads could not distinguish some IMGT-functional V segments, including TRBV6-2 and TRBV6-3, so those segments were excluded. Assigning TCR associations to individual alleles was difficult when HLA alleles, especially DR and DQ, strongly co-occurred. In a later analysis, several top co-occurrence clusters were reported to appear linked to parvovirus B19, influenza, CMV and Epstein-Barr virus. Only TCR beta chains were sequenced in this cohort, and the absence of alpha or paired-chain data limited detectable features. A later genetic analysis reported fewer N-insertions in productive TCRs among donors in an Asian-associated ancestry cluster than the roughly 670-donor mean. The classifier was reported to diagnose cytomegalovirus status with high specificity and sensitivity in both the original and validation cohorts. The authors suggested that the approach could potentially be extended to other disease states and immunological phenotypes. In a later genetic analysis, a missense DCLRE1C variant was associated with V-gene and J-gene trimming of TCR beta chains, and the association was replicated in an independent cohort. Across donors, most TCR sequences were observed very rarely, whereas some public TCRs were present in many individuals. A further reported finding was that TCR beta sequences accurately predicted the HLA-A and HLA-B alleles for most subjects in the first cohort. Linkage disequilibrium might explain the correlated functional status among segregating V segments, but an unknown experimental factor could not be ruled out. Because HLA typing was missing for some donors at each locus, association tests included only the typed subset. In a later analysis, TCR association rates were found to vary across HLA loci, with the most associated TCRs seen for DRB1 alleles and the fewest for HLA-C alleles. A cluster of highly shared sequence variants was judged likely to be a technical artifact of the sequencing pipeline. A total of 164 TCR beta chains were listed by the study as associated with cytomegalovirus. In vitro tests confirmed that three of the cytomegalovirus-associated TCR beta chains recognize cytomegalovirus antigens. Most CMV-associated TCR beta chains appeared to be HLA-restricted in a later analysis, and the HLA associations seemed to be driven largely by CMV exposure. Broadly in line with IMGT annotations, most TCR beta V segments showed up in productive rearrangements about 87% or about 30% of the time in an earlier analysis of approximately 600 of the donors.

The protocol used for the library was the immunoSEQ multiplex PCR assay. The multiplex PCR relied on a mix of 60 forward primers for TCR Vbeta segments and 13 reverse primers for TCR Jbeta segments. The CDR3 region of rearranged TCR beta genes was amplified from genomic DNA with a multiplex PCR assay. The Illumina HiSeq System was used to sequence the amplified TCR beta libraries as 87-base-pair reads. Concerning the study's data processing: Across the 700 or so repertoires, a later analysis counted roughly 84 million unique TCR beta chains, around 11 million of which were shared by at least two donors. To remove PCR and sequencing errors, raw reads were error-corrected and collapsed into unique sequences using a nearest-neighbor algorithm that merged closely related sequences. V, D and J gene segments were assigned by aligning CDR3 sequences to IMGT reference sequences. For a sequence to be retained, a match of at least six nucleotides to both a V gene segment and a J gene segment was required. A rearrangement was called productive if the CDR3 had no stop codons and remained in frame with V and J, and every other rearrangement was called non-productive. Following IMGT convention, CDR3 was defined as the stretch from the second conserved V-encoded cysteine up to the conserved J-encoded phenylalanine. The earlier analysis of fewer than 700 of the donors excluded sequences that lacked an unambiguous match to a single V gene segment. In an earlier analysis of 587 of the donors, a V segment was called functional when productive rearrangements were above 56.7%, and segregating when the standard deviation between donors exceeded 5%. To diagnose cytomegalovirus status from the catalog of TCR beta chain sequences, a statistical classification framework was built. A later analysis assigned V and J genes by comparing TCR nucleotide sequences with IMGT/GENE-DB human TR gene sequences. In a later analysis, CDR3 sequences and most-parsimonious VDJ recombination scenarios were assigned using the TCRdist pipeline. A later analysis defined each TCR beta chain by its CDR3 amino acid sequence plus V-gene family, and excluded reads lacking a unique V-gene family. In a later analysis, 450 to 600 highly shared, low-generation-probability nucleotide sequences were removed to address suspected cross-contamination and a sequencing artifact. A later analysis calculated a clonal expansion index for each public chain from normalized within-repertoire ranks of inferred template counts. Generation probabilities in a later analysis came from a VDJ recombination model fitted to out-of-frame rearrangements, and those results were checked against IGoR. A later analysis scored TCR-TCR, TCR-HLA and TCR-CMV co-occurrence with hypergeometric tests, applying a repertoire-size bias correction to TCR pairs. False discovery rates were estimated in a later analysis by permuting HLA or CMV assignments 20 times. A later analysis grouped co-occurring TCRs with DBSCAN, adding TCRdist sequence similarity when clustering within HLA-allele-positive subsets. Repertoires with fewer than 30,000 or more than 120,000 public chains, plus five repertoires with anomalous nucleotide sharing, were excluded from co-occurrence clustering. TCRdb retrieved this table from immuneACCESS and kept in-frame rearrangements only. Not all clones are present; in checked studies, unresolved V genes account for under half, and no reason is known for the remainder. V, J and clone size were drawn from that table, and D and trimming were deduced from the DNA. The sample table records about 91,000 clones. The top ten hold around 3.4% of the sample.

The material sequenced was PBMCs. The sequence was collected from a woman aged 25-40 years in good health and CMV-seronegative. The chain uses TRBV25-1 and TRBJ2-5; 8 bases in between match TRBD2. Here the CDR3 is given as CASSGVVAGTPEYF. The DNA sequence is TGTGCCAGCAGTGGAGTGGTAGCGGGGACTCCTGAGTACTTC.